The table lists the clone carrying this TCR beta chain with a few counts. What it binds is not known. The sample comes from a study of cytomegalovirus exposure and HLA in healthy donors. Study-wide results and limits: Earlier analysis looked at TCR beta V segments, and most were productive about 90% or about 30% of the time.

Trimming at V came to 0 bases and at J to 5 bases, leaving 10 bases not matched to a gene. Germline CDR1 reads MNHEY; CDR2 reads SMNVEV (reference sequence). CDR3 size: 18 residues. The PCR made use of 60 Vbeta and 13 Jbeta primers. Libraries were prepared by immunoSEQ multiplex PCR; TCRdb keeps only in-frame clonotypes and omits some of them. The sample contains 130,000 or so clones, approximately 72% of which appear only once. Sequencing used PBMCs. This chain joins TRBV27 and TRBJ1-5; 10 bases are shared with TRBD1. The clonotype comes from a man between 18 and 35 years old in good health and CMV-seronegative. For the CDR3, the DNA is TGTGCCAGCAGTTTATCGAAGGGGGGACAGGGGAGCGATCAGCCCCAGCATTTT. As protein: CASSLSKGGQGSDQPQHF.